A selection of T cell receptor beta chains follows, all from one sample in a study of OX40 agonist ivuxolimab in advanced cancers. Assay: immunoSEQ multiplex PCR; the TCRdb copy retains only in-frame clones and omits some. This table holds about 76,000 clones, roughly 90% found once. The starting material was CD4+ or CD8+ T cells sorted from blood, obtained in a trial of the OX40 agonist ivuxolimab. Receptors originate from an adult with an advanced solid tumor such as melanoma, head and neck, liver or kidney cancer. The CDR3 runs from the conserved cysteine through the conserved F or W. Fields, in order: clone size, V gene, D gene, J gene, CDR3 DNA, CDR3 protein. D genes are given only for firm matches. A row's size may be missing; if present it is once, few, many or a size class.

abundance: .; v_gene: TRBV5-1; d_gene: .; j_gene: TRBJ2-7; CDR3nt: TGCGCCAGCAGCTTGGGTGGGAGCTCCTACGAGCAGTACTTC; CDR3aa: CASSLGGSSYEQYF
abundance: .; v_gene: TRBV19; d_gene: .; j_gene: TRBJ2-5; CDR3nt: TGTGCCAGTAGCCCGGGACGATCGGAGACCCAGTACTTC; CDR3aa: CASSPGRSETQYF
abundance: .; v_gene: TRBV28; d_gene: TRBD2; j_gene: TRBJ2-3; CDR3nt: TGTGCCAGCAGTTTAGAGGGGACGGGACTAGCGGGGGGAACAGATACGCAGTATTTT; CDR3aa: CASSLEGTGLAGGTDTQYF
abundance: .; v_gene: TRBV11-3; d_gene: .; j_gene: TRBJ2-1; CDR3nt: TGTGCCAGCAGCTTAGACTCGGTCAATGAGCAGTTCTTC; CDR3aa: CASSLDSVNEQFF
abundance: .; v_gene: TRBV7-8; d_gene: TRBD2; j_gene: TRBJ2-3; CDR3nt: TGTGCCAGCAGCTTAGGGGCTAGCGGGAGCACAGATACGCAGTATTTT; CDR3aa: CASSLGASGSTDTQYF
abundance: .; v_gene: TRBV15; d_gene: .; j_gene: TRBJ1-2; CDR3nt: TGTGCCACCAGCAGAGATCGAATCTCGGTCGGAAAGGGCGGCTATGGCTACACCTTC; CDR3aa: CATSRDRISVGKGGYGYTF
abundance: .; v_gene: TRBV5-6; d_gene: TRBD2; j_gene: TRBJ2-2; CDR3nt: TGTGCCAGCAGCTTAGGACTAGAGTCCGGGGAGCTGTTTTTT; CDR3aa: CASSLGLESGELFF
abundance: .; v_gene: TRBV7-9; d_gene: TRBD1; j_gene: TRBJ2-2; CDR3nt: TGTGCCAGTCGCCCAACTCTCCGGGACAGGGGGCTGACCGGGGAGCTGTTTTTT; CDR3aa: CASRPTLRDRGLTGELFF
abundance: .; v_gene: TRBV19; d_gene: .; j_gene: TRBJ1-5; CDR3nt: TGTGCCAGTAGTCAACGACAGGTTTTAGCCCAGCATTTT; CDR3aa: CASSQRQVLAQHF
abundance: .; v_gene: TRBV15; d_gene: TRBD2; j_gene: TRBJ2-3; CDR3nt: TGTGCCACCAGCAGAGAAACTAGCGGGAGGTGGGATACGCAGTATTTT; CDR3aa: CATSRETSGRWDTQYF
abundance: .; v_gene: TRBV6-5; d_gene: TRBD1; j_gene: TRBJ1-5; CDR3nt: TGTGCCAGCAGTGCGGGACAGGGGGGCAATCAGCCCCAGCATTTT; CDR3aa: CASSAGQGGNQPQHF
abundance: few; v_gene: TRBV6-5; d_gene: TRBD2; j_gene: TRBJ2-3; CDR3nt: TGTGCCAGCAGTTACTCGGCGGGAGTACAAGATACGCAGTATTTT; CDR3aa: CASSYSAGVQDTQYF
abundance: .; v_gene: TRBV19; d_gene: .; j_gene: TRBJ1-2; CDR3nt: TGTGCCAGTACCCCGTGGGAGGATAACTATGGCTACACCTTC; CDR3aa: CASTPWEDNYGYTF
abundance: .; v_gene: TRBV28; d_gene: TRBD1; j_gene: TRBJ1-4; CDR3nt: TGTGCCAGCAGTTTATCGGGCAGGGGGCAAGAAAAACTGTTTTTT; CDR3aa: CASSLSGRGQEKLFF
abundance: .; v_gene: TRBV28; d_gene: TRBD2; j_gene: TRBJ2-5; CDR3nt: TGTGCCAGCAGTCCCTTAGCGGGAGGGCCACGGGAGACCCAGTACTTC; CDR3aa: CASSPLAGGPRETQYF
abundance: once; v_gene: TRBV6-1; d_gene: .; j_gene: TRBJ2-1; CDR3nt: TGTGCCAGCAGTGAGGTCAGGGGAAATGAGCAGTTCTTC; CDR3aa: CASSEVRGNEQFF
abundance: .; v_gene: TRBV7-2; d_gene: .; j_gene: TRBJ2-3; CDR3nt: TGTGCCAGCTCTCCCGCGGGGAGCACAGATACGCAGTATTTT; CDR3aa: CASSPAGSTDTQYF
abundance: .; v_gene: TRBV6-5; d_gene: .; j_gene: TRBJ2-5; CDR3nt: TGTGCCAGCAGTTACGAAGAGACCCAGTACTTC; CDR3aa: CASSYEETQYF
abundance: .; v_gene: TRBV7-3; d_gene: .; j_gene: TRBJ2-1; CDR3nt: TGTGCCAGCAGCTCCCAGGGGACATACAATGAGCAGTTCTTC; CDR3aa: CASSSQGTYNEQFF
abundance: .; v_gene: TRBV28; d_gene: TRBD1; j_gene: TRBJ1-1; CDR3nt: TGTGCCAGCAGTGGGGCGACAGGGGGAGACACTGAAGCTTTCTTT; CDR3aa: CASSGATGGDTEAFF
abundance: .; v_gene: TRBV11-3; d_gene: .; j_gene: TRBJ1-5; CDR3nt: TGTGCCAGCAGCTGGGTACAGGCCTATAGCAATCAGCCCCAGCATTTT; CDR3aa: CASSWVQAYSNQPQHF
abundance: .; v_gene: TRBV27; d_gene: .; j_gene: TRBJ2-7; CDR3nt: TGTGCCAGCAGTTTCCCAACTAGTGCTGGTACCTACGAGCAGTACTTC; CDR3aa: CASSFPTSAGTYEQYF
abundance: .; v_gene: TRBV5-1; d_gene: .; j_gene: TRBJ2-5; CDR3nt: TGCGCCAGCAGCCCTCAATGGGGGACCCAGTACTTC; CDR3aa: CASSPQWGTQYF
abundance: .; v_gene: TRBV25-1; d_gene: TRBD2; j_gene: TRBJ2-5; CDR3nt: TGTGCCAGCAGTGAGACTAGCGGCGAGGAGACCCAGTACTTC; CDR3aa: CASSETSGEETQYF
abundance: once; v_gene: TRBV7-2; d_gene: .; j_gene: TRBJ2-7; CDR3nt: TGTGCCAGCAGCCAAGCAAGGGGTGACTCCTACGAGCAGTACTTC; CDR3aa: CASSQARGDSYEQYF
abundance: .; v_gene: TRBV25-1; d_gene: .; j_gene: TRBJ2-7; CDR3nt: TGTGCCAGCAGTGAATGGGTGGACTCCTACGAGCAGTACTTC; CDR3aa: CASSEWVDSYEQYF
abundance: .; v_gene: TRBV30; d_gene: .; j_gene: TRBJ2-3; CDR3nt: TGTGCCTGGAATTTGGGCACAGATACGCAGTATTTT; CDR3aa: CAWNLGTDTQYF
abundance: few; v_gene: TRBV30; d_gene: .; j_gene: TRBJ1-1; CDR3nt: TGTGCCTGGGCCTCTATGGTGGAGGGATCGACTTTCTTT; CDR3aa: CAWASMVEGSTFF
abundance: .; v_gene: TRBV18; d_gene: TRBD2; j_gene: TRBJ2-7; CDR3nt: TGTGCCAGCTCACCATTGCCCATGACTAGCGGGAATAGTTACGAGCAGTACTTC; CDR3aa: CASSPLPMTSGNSYEQYF
abundance: .; v_gene: TRBV7-3; d_gene: .; j_gene: TRBJ1-1; CDR3nt: TGTGCCAGCAGCTTAACACAGGGAGGAATAGCTTTCTTT; CDR3aa: CASSLTQGGIAFF
abundance: .; v_gene: TRBV15; d_gene: TRBD1; j_gene: TRBJ2-7; CDR3nt: TGTGCCACCAGCAGAGGCACAGGGGGGACCTACGAGCAGTACTTC; CDR3aa: CATSRGTGGTYEQYF
abundance: once; v_gene: TRBV2; d_gene: TRBD1; j_gene: TRBJ1-3; CDR3nt: TGTGCCAGCTCCCTTGACAGGGGGCTTGGAAACACCATATATTTT; CDR3aa: CASSLDRGLGNTIYF
abundance: .; v_gene: TRBV5-6; d_gene: .; j_gene: TRBJ2-7; CDR3nt: TGTGCCAGCAGCTTTTGGGGGGTCTACGAGCAGTACTTC; CDR3aa: CASSFWGVYEQYF
abundance: once; v_gene: TRBV15; d_gene: TRBD2; j_gene: TRBJ2-1; CDR3nt: TGTGCCACCAGCAGATCTAGCGGGAGCTCCAATGAGCAGTTCTTC; CDR3aa: CATSRSSGSSNEQFF
abundance: .; v_gene: TRBV5-8; d_gene: TRBD1; j_gene: TRBJ2-3; CDR3nt: TGTGCCAGCAGCCAGGGACAGGTCCGGGCAGATACGCAGTATTTT; CDR3aa: CASSQGQVRADTQYF
abundance: .; v_gene: TRBV7-7; d_gene: TRBD2; j_gene: TRBJ2-5; CDR3nt: TGTGCTAGCAGCTTAGCAGTCGGCGGGAGAAGGTGGGAGACCCAGTACTTC; CDR3aa: CASSLAVGGRRWETQYF
abundance: .; v_gene: TRBV28; d_gene: .; j_gene: TRBJ1-5; CDR3nt: TGTGCCAGCAGCCCGGCCAGGGGAGGGAAGCAGCCCCAGCATTTT; CDR3aa: CASSPARGGKQPQHF
abundance: .; v_gene: TRBV5-1; d_gene: .; j_gene: TRBJ1-1; CDR3nt: TGCGCCAGCAGCCCAGGCGCGTCCTACACTGAAGCTTTCTTT; CDR3aa: CASSPGASYTEAFF
abundance: .; v_gene: TRBV5-1; d_gene: .; j_gene: TRBJ1-6; CDR3nt: TGCGCCAGCAGCTTGGAAGGCGGGGGTAATTCACCCCTCCACTTT; CDR3aa: CASSLEGGGNSPLHF
abundance: .; v_gene: TRBV5-1; d_gene: .; j_gene: TRBJ2-3; CDR3nt: TGCGCCAGCAGCTTGTTCAGCGGTTCTAGCACAGATACGCAGTATTTT; CDR3aa: CASSLFSGSSTDTQYF
abundance: .; v_gene: TRBV28; d_gene: TRBD2; j_gene: TRBJ2-5; CDR3nt: TGTGCCAGCAGTTTACCCTTAGGACTAGCGGGAGTAGAGACCCAGTACTTC; CDR3aa: CASSLPLGLAGVETQYF
abundance: .; v_gene: TRBV6-1; d_gene: .; j_gene: TRBJ2-3; CDR3nt: TGTGCCAGCAGTGTAACTAGCCGGCGCGGCACAGATACGCAGTATTTT; CDR3aa: CASSVTSRRGTDTQYF
abundance: .; v_gene: TRBV29-1; d_gene: TRBD2; j_gene: TRBJ2-7; CDR3nt: TGCAGCGTTGAATGCCTAGCGGAAGCTCATCCCTACGAGCAGTACTTC; CDR3aa: CSVECLAEAHPYEQYF
abundance: .; v_gene: TRBV7-8; d_gene: .; j_gene: TRBJ2-7; CDR3nt: TGTGCCAGCAGCCGCCGGGACGGTGCCTACGAGCAGTACTTC; CDR3aa: CASSRRDGAYEQYF
abundance: .; v_gene: TRBV28; d_gene: .; j_gene: TRBJ1-1; CDR3nt: TGTGCCAGCAGTTTATCCACTCCTCGCCCCCAATTGAACACTGAAGCTTTCTTT; CDR3aa: CASSLSTPRPQLNTEAFF
abundance: .; v_gene: TRBV7-9; d_gene: .; j_gene: TRBJ1-1; CDR3nt: TGTGCCAGCAGCTCCTCTGGACAACGGGCGAACACTGAAGCTTTCTTT; CDR3aa: CASSSSGQRANTEAFF